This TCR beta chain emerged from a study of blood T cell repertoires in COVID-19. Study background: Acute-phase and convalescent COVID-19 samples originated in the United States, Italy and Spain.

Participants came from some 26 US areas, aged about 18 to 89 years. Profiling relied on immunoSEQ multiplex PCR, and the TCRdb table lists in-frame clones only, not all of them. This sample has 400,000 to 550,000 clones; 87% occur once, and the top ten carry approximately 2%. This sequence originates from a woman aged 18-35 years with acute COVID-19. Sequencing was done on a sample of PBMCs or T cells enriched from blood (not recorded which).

CDR3 sequence reads: CASSQGFTDTQYF. For the CDR3, the DNA is TGTGCCAGCAGTCAGGGTTTCACAGATACGCAGTATTTT. The V gene is TRBV12-3 or TRBV12-4, the J gene TRBJ2-3; possibly TRBD1 for D (5 bases). This CDR3 spans 13 amino acids. Trimming left V 5 bases short and J 2 bases short, with 8 bases between.